This TCR beta chain was identified in a study of T cells in Graves' hyperthyroidism and ophthalmopathy. Study-level findings and limits: Before onset, ophthalmopathy was predicted by the model a median about six months earlier.

In this sample, this clonotype turned up a few times. Its cognate antigen is unknown. PBMCs were derived from under 13 ml fresh peripheral blood. RNA transcripts served as the template for amplifying TCR beta CDR3 regions. An initial round of RT-PCR targeting the TCR CDR3 relied on the HTBI primer set. TCRdb passed the multiplex PCR reads through MiXCR, listing each CDR3 protein once. The sample records approximately 530,000 distinct CDR3 sequences, 16% being singletons. This CDR3 is built from 11 residues. Germline V gives CDR1 SQVTM, CDR2 ANQGSEA. V gave up 7 bases and J gave up 8 bases; unmatched junction bases: 6.

This chain joins TRBV29-1 and TRBJ1-2; TRBD1 matches at 8 bases. The sequencing sample was made of blood. This receptor was taken from a young woman with Graves' hyperthyroidism. CDR3 loop: CSEESGGGYTF. CDR3 nucleotide sequence: TGCAGCGAAGAATCAGGGGGCGGCTACACCTTC. The full variable domain, rest sourced from reference TRBV29-1 and TRBJ1-2, is SAVISQKPSRDICQRGTSLTIQCQVDSQVTMMFWYRQQPGQSLTLIATANQGSEATYESGFVIDKFPISRPNLTFSTLTVSNMSPEDSSIYLCSEESGGGYTFGSGTRLTVV.